A single sample is the source of the 27 T cell receptor beta chains below, sequenced in a study of blood T cell repertoires in COVID-19. Only in-frame clones appear in the TCRdb table, and some are missing; sequencing was by immunoSEQ multiplex PCR. The sample holds about 200,000 clones; approximately 86% are singletons and the top ten take over 2.5%. The sequencing input was peripheral blood. The source is a man aged 55 to 70 with acute or convalescent COVID-19.

V usage is TRBV10-1 and J usage is TRBJ1-5; D is uncertain. In germline, CDR1 is WNHNN, CDR2 SYGVQD (reference sequence). The CDR3 loop spans 13 amino acids. V was shortened by 10 bases and J by 0 bases, with 10 bases between the two germline ends. CDR3 in DNA: TGCGCCACCGCCGCGAATAGCAATCAGCCCCAGCATTTT. It yields the protein CATAANSNQPQHF.

The chain is built from TRBV6-5 and TRBJ2-7; tentatively, D is TRBD1 (5 bases). CDR3 length: 14 amino acids. CDR1 is MNHEY, CDR2 SVGAGI, per germline. Trimming left V 2 bases short and J 2 bases short, with 10 bases between. This CDR3 is CASSYGAATYEQYF. In DNA, the CDR3 is TGTGCCAGCAGTTACGGGGCAGCTACCTACGAGCAGTACTTC.

This clone was counted a single time. This chain connects TRBV7-9 to TRBJ2-1; a weak D match, TRBD2 (5 bases). V lost 5 bases, J lost 0 bases, and 14 bases lay in between. This CDR3 has 16 amino acids. Germline V gives CDR1 SEHNR, CDR2 FQNEAQ (reference sequence). Here the CDR3 DNA reads TGTGCCAGCAGCCCGGCGGGCGTCCGCTCCTACAATGAGCAGTTCTTC. This sequence encodes CASSPAGVRSYNEQFF. The whole variable domain, remainder taken from reference TRBV7-9 and TRBJ2-1, is DTGVSQNPRHKITKRGQNVTFRCDPISEHNRLYWYRQTLGQGPEFLTYFQNEAQLEKSRLLSDRFSAERPKGSFSTLEIQRTEQGDSAMYLCASSPAGVRSYNEQFFGPGTRLTVL.

In this sample, this clone turned up once. This rearrangement joins TRBV27 to TRBJ2-5; TRBD1 matches 7 bases. The germline V gene encodes CDR1 MNHEY and CDR2 SMNVEV (reference sequence). The CDR3 contains 13 residues. V lost 6 bases, J lost 4 bases, and 5 bases stayed unmatched. CDR3 region: CASSMTGPETQYF. CDR3 DNA sequence: TGTGCCAGCAGCATGACAGGGCCAGAGACCCAGTACTTC.

The chain carries TRBV5-1 and TRBJ2-5; 11 positions match TRBD2. The CDR3 loop spans 17 amino acids. Germline assignment: CDR1 SGHRS and CDR2 YFSETQ. The junction had 8 bases not matched to a gene; V was cut back by 4 bases and J by 0 bases. The CDR3 protein is CASSPQASGGYQETQYF. Here the CDR3 DNA reads TGCGCCAGCAGCCCGCAAGCTAGCGGGGGGTACCAAGAGACCCAGTACTTC.

V gene TRBV2 combines with J gene TRBJ1-5, with a tentative D call TRBD1 (6 bases). V was clipped by 3 bases and J by 3 bases, with 9 bases between them. This CDR3 spans 14 amino acids. Germline V CDR1 and CDR2: SNHLY, FYNNEI. The CDR3 DNA follows: TGTGCCAGCAGTGATGCGGGGGCCAATCAGCCCCAGCATTTT. Amino acids: CASSDAGANQPQHF.

As for this clone: An end of the junction does not agree with germline; a read error may underlie this. This chain connects TRBV7-2 to TRBJ1-3, with D possibly matching TRBD1 (5 bases). Germline loops: CDR1 SGHTA, CDR2 FQGNSA. The CDR3 spans 16 residues. The CDR3 bases are TGTGCCGGCAGCTTAGCAGCAGGGAACTCTGGAAACACCATATATTTT. Protein product: CAGSLAAGNSGNTIYF.

The chain links TRBV27 to TRBJ1-5; unclear D gene. V was pared by 0 bases and J by 6 bases, with 12 bases between. Germline lookup yields CDR1 MNHEY and CDR2 SMNVEV (reference sequence). This CDR3 has 15 amino acids. The CDR3 coding sequence is TGTGCCAGCAGTTTATCTCGCGGGCGTTTTCAGCCCCAGCATTTT. Its translation: CASSLSRGRFQPQHF.

The chain joins TRBV7-9 to TRBJ2-5; 13 bases match TRBD2. This CDR3 has 18 residues. Trimming took 2 bases from V and 2 from J; bases not matched to a gene: 8. Germline V gene data show CDR1 as SEHNR and CDR2 as FQNEAQ (reference sequence). CDR3 in amino acids: CASSLRGLAGAKQETQYF. The DNA of the CDR3 is TGTGCCAGCAGCTTACGCGGACTAGCGGGGGCGAAGCAAGAGACCCAGTACTTC.

This chain joins TRBV5-8 and TRBJ1-5, with 7 bases matching TRBD1. The trim removed 4 bases at V and 3 bases at J, leaving 4 bases unmatched. Germline V gene sequence: CDR1 SGHTS, CDR2 YDEGEE. This CDR3 contains 14 residues. CDR3 sequence reads: CASSRTGHNQPQHF. The CDR3 DNA reads TGTGCCAGCAGCCGGACAGGCCACAATCAGCCCCAGCATTTT.

The gene calls are TRBV9 and TRBJ1-1; TRBD1 agrees at 8 bases. This CDR3 has 15 amino acids. Trimming cost V 4 bases and J 3 bases; bases outside gene matches: 8. Germline V gives CDR1 SGDLS, CDR2 YYNGEE. The CDR3 region has the DNA TGTGCCAGCAGCTCCAAGGACAGGGTAGACACTGAAGCTTTCTTT. Translation: CASSSKDRVDTEAFF.

The rearrangement joins TRBV5-4 to TRBJ2-3, with 10 bases identical to TRBD2. J lost 1 base, V lost 0 bases, and 8 bases had no gene match. This CDR3 has 18 amino acids. CDR1 is SGHNT, CDR2 YYREEE, per germline (reference sequence). The CDR3 DNA is TGTGCCAGCAGCTTGGGAACCAAGCGGGGGGGCCGCACAGATACGCAGTATTTT. The encoded protein is CASSLGTKRGGRTDTQYF.

The chain carries TRBV3-1 (or the pseudogene TRBV3-2) and TRBJ1-1, with D possibly matching TRBD1 (5 bases). V lost 3 bases and J 5 bases, leaving 13 bases between the germline ends. This CDR3 is built from 14 residues. Germline CDR1 is LGHDT and CDR2 is YNNKEL (reference sequence). This CDR3 is CASSQLPGKTEAFF. The DNA for the CDR3 is TGTGCCAGCAGCCAGCTTCCAGGGAAAACTGAAGCTTTCTTT.

CDR3 residues: CASSQDSRLSSSGNTIYF. In DNA form, the CDR3 reads TGTGCCAGCAGCCAAGATAGCCGCCTCTCCTCCTCTGGAAACACCATATATTTT. V is TRBV4-2 and J is TRBJ1-3; D unresolved. The CDR3 totals 18 residues. The V end lost 0 bases, the J end lost 0 bases, and 15 bases lay between the germline ends. Germline values: CDR1 LGHNA, CDR2 YNFKEQ.

This clone appeared once. The chain is built from TRBV3-1 (or the pseudogene TRBV3-2) and TRBJ1-1; possible D gene TRBD1, 5 bases. Trimming stripped 1 base from V and 1 base from J, with 10 bases between. This CDR3 region has 15 residues. The germline V gene has CDR1 LGHDT and CDR2 YNNKEL (reference sequence). The CDR3 sequence is CASSQAGGGNTEAFF. The CDR3, as DNA: TGTGCCAGCAGCCAAGCCGGGGGGGGGAACACTGAAGCTTTCTTT.

The rearrangement joins TRBV5-1 to TRBJ1-1; maybe TRBD1 (6 bases). The CDR3 length is 15 residues. In germline, CDR1 is SGHRS, CDR2 YFSETQ. V was cut by 3 bases and J by 3 bases, with 15 bases left in between. The CDR3 nucleotides are TGCGCCAGCAGCTCAAAACAGGGTTTACACACTGAAGCTTTCTTT. Translation: CASSSKQGLHTEAFF.

The table lists this clone with a count of one. The chain has TRBV3-1 (or the pseudogene TRBV3-2) and TRBJ2-1, with TRBD2 matching 8 bases. V trimming: 0 bases; J trimming: 7 bases; junction bases outside the gene matches: 8. The CDR3 length is 16 residues. Germline CDR1 reads LGHDT; CDR2 reads YNNKEL (reference sequence). CDR3 residues: CASSQDSGGAQNEQFF. In nucleotides, the CDR3 is TGTGCCAGCAGCCAAGATTCGGGGGGGGCTCAAAATGAGCAGTTCTTC.

V is TRBV6-5 and J is TRBJ1-5; a weak D match, TRBD1 (6 bases). Deletions cut 5 bases from V and 3 bases from J, with 14 bases between. Per germline, CDR1 MNHEY and CDR2 SVGAGI. The CDR3 consists of 15 residues. In nucleotides, the CDR3 is TGTGCCAGCAGTCATGGCGGGGGGCACAATCAGCCCCAGCATTTT. Translation: CASSHGGGHNQPQHF.

The chain couples TRBV6-2 or TRBV6-3 to TRBJ2-4; tentatively, D is TRBD2 (6 bases). Per germline, CDR1 MNHEY and CDR2 SVGEGT. This CDR3 has 14 amino acids. The V and J ends lost 4 bases and 11 bases respectively, with 18 bases between them. CDR3 coding DNA: TGTGCCAGCAGTTCCCCCGGAGGTAGCGGTGTTCAGTACTTC. Translated: CASSSPGGSGVQYF.

This chain links TRBV10-3 with TRBJ2-5; 9 bases line up with TRBD2. The germline V gene encodes CDR1 ENHRY and CDR2 SYGVKD. The CDR3 consists of 13 residues. The J segment lost 1 base and the V segment lost 7 bases, leaving 1 base of the junction unmatched. CDR3 in DNA: TGTGCCATCACTAGCGGGGTCCAAGAGACCCAGTACTTC. Its protein product is CAITSGVQETQYF.

This chain links TRBV5-4 with TRBJ1-4; D is uncertain. Trimming shortened V by 4 bases and J by 3 bases, and 13 bases separated the two germline ends. Germline CDR1 is SGHNT and CDR2 is YYREEE (reference sequence). The CDR3 spans 15 residues. The DNA of the CDR3 is TGTGCCAGCAGCCACTTCGGGGTTTCTAATGAAAAACTGTTTTTT. This translates into CASSHFGVSNEKLFF.

The chain has TRBV4-3 and TRBJ2-3, with TRBD1 identical over 7 bases. V shed 3 bases and J 1 base; nucleotides not matched to a gene: 7. Germline CDR1 is LGHNA and CDR2 is YSLEER. The CDR3 extends over 16 amino acids. This CDR3 reads CASSQAKGARTDTQYF. CDR3 sequence (DNA): TGCGCCAGCAGCCAGGCAAAGGGGGCGCGCACAGATACGCAGTATTTT.

DNA of the CDR3: TGTGCCAGCAGCTCGGTACGGGACATTGGAAACACCATATATTTT. It encodes CASSSVRDIGNTIYF. The genes are TRBV13 and TRBJ1-3; the D gene is possibly TRBD1 (6 bases). Germline V gene data show CDR1 as PRHDT and CDR2 as FYEKMQ (reference sequence). The CDR3 loop spans 15 amino acids. V gave up 4 bases and J gave up 3 bases, with 13 bases separating them. Complete variable domain (other parts from reference TRBV13 and TRBJ1-3): AAGVIQSPRHLIKEKRETATLKCYPIPRHDTVYWYQQGPGQDPQFLISFYEKMQSDKGSIPDRFSAQQFSDYHSELNMSSLELGDSALYFCASSSVRDIGNTIYFGEGSWLTVV.

CDR3 bases: TGTGCCAGTAGTACCGATAGCGGGGGGGCAGTCAAAAACATTCAGTACTTC. This translates into CASSTDSGGAVKNIQYF. The chain uses TRBV19 and TRBJ2-4; 11 bases are a match to TRBD2. This CDR3 is 17 amino acids long. V gave up 4 bases and J gave up 3 bases; unmatched junction bases: 8. CDR1 LNHDA and CDR2 SQIVND come from the germline V gene (reference sequence). Variable domain in full (rest from reference TRBV19 and TRBJ2-4): DGGITQSPKYLFRKEGQNVTLSCEQNLNHDAMYWYRQDPGQGLRLIYYSQIVNDFQKGDIAEGYSVSREKKESFPLTVTSAQKNPTAFYLCASSTDSGGAVKNIQYFGAGTRLSVL.

The chain combines TRBV15 with TRBJ2-2; 9 nucleotides align to TRBD1. CDR1 is LNHNV and CDR2 is YYDKDF in the germline V gene (reference sequence). V was pared by 1 base and J by 4 bases, with 1 base of the junction left unmatched. The CDR3 covers 15 residues. This CDR3 is CATSRAGQGTGELFF. The CDR3 coding sequence is TGTGCCACCAGCAGAGCGGGACAGGGCACCGGGGAGCTGTTTTTT.

This chain links TRBV24-1 with TRBJ1-6, with a weak D call TRBD1 (5 bases). The CDR3 runs to 13 residues. Trimming pared 1 base from V and 9 bases from J, leaving 6 bases between. The germline V gene encodes CDR1 KGHDR and CDR2 SFDVKD. CDR3 in DNA: TGTGCCACCAGTGATTTTCAGGGTTCACCCCTCCACTTT. Amino acids: CATSDFQGSPLHF.

The J gene is TRBJ1-1, the V gene TRBV5-1, with D possibly being TRBD1 (6 bases). CDR1 and CDR2 (germline): SGHRS, YFSETQ. CDR3 length: 14 residues. Trimming removed 4 bases at V and 4 bases at J, with 14 bases between. The CDR3, as DNA: TGCGCCAGCAGCCCGCATACAGGGAGCACTGAAGCTTTCTTT. Translation gives CASSPHTGSTEAFF.